This T cell receptor beta chain was obtained from a study of blood T cell repertoires in COVID-19. Overall study context: COVID-19 samples from acute and convalescent phases originated in the United States, Italy and Spain.

Original data processing: Reference gene primer amplification gave nucleated cell count estimates. TCRdb's copy holds only in-frame clones and misses some; the assay was immunoSEQ multiplex PCR. V and J calls plus clone size are reproduced from that table; the DNA served to infer D and trimming. The data show about 280,000 clones, approximately 88% seen once. The V and J ends lost 5 bases and 9 bases respectively, with 20 bases between them. The germline V gene has CDR1 SGHNT and CDR2 YENEEA. The CDR3 sequence is 15 residues long. Participant age was roughly 18 to 90 years, and participants resided in about two dozen US areas. Participants had their cohort set by participant-reported clinical history.

The sample taken for sequencing was PBMCs or T cells enriched from blood (not recorded which). The source is a woman aged 40 to 55 who had recovered from COVID-19. The chain carries TRBV11-3 and TRBJ2-1, with unresolved D. The CDR3 DNA reads TGTGCCAGCAGCGCTCGAAACCCCCTAGTTACTGAGCAGTTCTTC. This encodes CASSARNPLVTEQFF.